This is a list of T cell receptor beta chains from one sample in a study of cytomegalovirus exposure and HLA in healthy donors. Assay: immunoSEQ multiplex PCR; the TCRdb copy retains only in-frame clones and omits some. The sample shows some 180,000 clones, about 84% of them seen only once. The sample was PBMCs. Receptor source: a woman between 25 and 40 years old in good health and CMV-seropositive. Both conserved end residues are part of each CDR3. D genes are given only for firm matches. Clone size is stated in some rows and not others, as once, few, many or a class when expanded.

j_call d_call cdr3_length v_call clone_size cdr3_aa cdr3_nt
TRBJ2-3 TRBD2 17 TRBV13 - CASSLRRAGGPADTQYF TGTGCCAGCAGCTTACGGAGGGCGGGGGGGCCTGCGGATACGCAGTATTTT
TRBJ2-7 - 13 TRBV28 - CASSPLAVYEQYF TGTGCCAGCAGCCCGTTAGCTGTGTACGAGCAGTACTTC
TRBJ2-4 TRBD1 14 TRBV6-5 - CASRGTGGEGIQYF TGTGCCAGCAGGGGGACAGGGGGCGAGGGCATTCAGTACTTC
TRBJ2-2 - 13 TRBV2 - CASLGGNTGELFF TGTGCCAGCCTAGGTGGTAACACCGGGGAGCTGTTTTTT
TRBJ2-7 TRBD2 15 TRBV5-6 - CASSLEAGDSYEQYF TGTGCCAGCAGCTTGGAAGCGGGAGACTCCTACGAGCAGTACTTC
TRBJ2-2 - 15 TRBV6-1 - CASSIGGGSGGELFF TGTGCCAGCAGCATAGGGGGGGGATCAGGCGGGGAGCTGTTTTTT
TRBJ2-1 - 17 TRBV12-5 - CASGYNFGRISYNEQFF TGTGCTAGTGGGTACAACTTCGGGAGAATCTCCTACAATGAGCAGTTCTTC
TRBJ2-7 TRBD1 14 TRBV27 - CASSVRQGAEEQYF TGTGCCAGCAGTGTTCGACAGGGGGCGGAGGAGCAGTACTTC
TRBJ2-2 - 13 TRBV19 - CASNLGGAGELFF TGTGCCAGTAACCTAGGAGGGGCCGGGGAGCTGTTTTTT
TRBJ2-2 TRBD2 15 TRBV6-1 few CASRGPGGPNGELFF TGTGCCAGCAGAGGTCCGGGGGGTCCGAACGGGGAGCTGTTTTTT
TRBJ2-3 TRBD2 22 TRBV29-1 once CSVEDSNGVTSGSRATTDTQYF TGCAGCGTTGAAGACTCCAACGGTGTAACTAGCGGGAGTCGGGCTACCACAGATACGCAGTATTTT
TRBJ1-2 - 14 TRBV4-3 once CASSQDWAGTGYTF TGCGCCAGCAGCCAAGATTGGGCAGGGACAGGCTACACCTTC
TRBJ2-5 TRBD1 13 TRBV4-3 once CASSHYRGETQYF TGCGCCAGCAGCCACTACAGGGGGGAGACCCAGTACTTC
TRBJ2-1 - 15 TRBV2 - CASSELQFRGDEQFF TGTGCCAGCAGCGAACTCCAGTTCCGGGGTGATGAGCAGTTCTTC
TRBJ2-2 TRBD2 16 TRBV5-1 - CASSWGLAGNTGELFF TGCGCCAGCAGCTGGGGACTAGCGGGGAACACCGGGGAGCTGTTTTTT
TRBJ2-3 - 13 TRBV5-6 - CASSPGSTDTQYF TGTGCCAGCTCCCCAGGGAGCACAGATACGCAGTATTTT
TRBJ1-1 - 14 TRBV6-5 few CASSYGRENTEAFF TGTGCCAGCAGTTACGGCCGGGAGAACACTGAAGCTTTCTTT
TRBJ2-7 TRBD2 16 TRBV19 once CASSTMTSGSIDEQYF TGTGCCAGTAGTACGATGACTAGCGGGAGTATCGACGAGCAGTACTTC
TRBJ1-5 - 15 TRBV19 - CASSIEGARNQPQHF TGTGCCAGTAGTATAGAAGGGGCGCGCAATCAGCCCCAGCATTTT
TRBJ2-1 TRBD1 12 TRBV6-5 - CASSRTGNEQFF TGTGCCAGCAGTAGGACAGGCAATGAGCAGTTCTTC
TRBJ1-2 - 12 TRBV10-3 few CAISESRYGYTF TGTGCCATCAGTGAGTCGAGATATGGCTACACCTTC
TRBJ2-1 - 15 TRBV7-7 - CASSSGQGLINEQFF TGTGCTAGCAGCTCCGGACAGGGACTAATTAATGAGCAGTTCTTC
TRBJ2-7 TRBD2 15 TRBV6-1 - CASSSGRPPTYEQYF TGTGCCAGCAGTAGCGGGAGGCCACCCACCTACGAGCAGTACTTC
TRBJ1-2 TRBD1 15 TRBV2 - CASRWDRGLRAGYTF TGTGCCAGCAGGTGGGACAGGGGTTTAAGGGCTGGCTACACCTTC
TRBJ1-5 - 15 TRBV4-2 - CASRRVAGESQPQHF TGTGCCAGCAGGAGAGTAGCAGGGGAGAGTCAGCCCCAGCATTTT
TRBJ2-7 TRBD2 18 TRBV7-9 - CASSLEAWGLAGPYEQYF TGTGCCAGCAGCTTAGAGGCCTGGGGGCTAGCGGGACCCTACGAGCAGTACTTC
TRBJ2-7 TRBD2 14 TRBV7-3 few CASSPSGGAYEQYF TGTGCCAGCAGCCCTAGCGGGGGGGCATACGAGCAGTACTTC
TRBJ1-5 - 14 TRBV6-4 - CASVNKTSNQPQHF TGTGCCAGCGTAAACAAAACTAGCAATCAGCCCCAGCATTTT
TRBJ1-1 - 15 TRBV7-9 - CSSSWSEPMNTEAFF TGTTCCAGCAGCTGGTCGGAGCCAATGAACACTGAAGCTTTCTTT
TRBJ2-2 - 14 TRBV7-2 - CASSLSGNTGELFF TGTGCCAGCAGCTTAAGTGGCAACACCGGGGAGCTGTTTTTT
TRBJ2-2 TRBD1 14 TRBV6-5 - CASRRDRGTGELFF TGTGCCAGCAGGCGGGACAGGGGGACCGGGGAGCTGTTTTTT
TRBJ2-5 - 16 TRBV10-1 few CASSEYGKEQEETQYF TGCGCCAGCAGTGAGTACGGCAAGGAACAGGAAGAGACCCAGTACTTC
TRBJ2-2 - 13 TRBV29-1 - CSVARWWTGELFF TGCAGCGTTGCCCGGTGGTGGACCGGGGAGCTGTTTTTT
TRBJ2-1 TRBD1 17 TRBV4-1 once CASSQDLGQGEVNEQFF TGCGCCAGCAGCCAAGATCTAGGACAGGGGGAGGTCAATGAGCAGTTCTTC
TRBJ2-1 TRBD1 15 TRBV7-3 - CASSPGTGGYNEQFF TGTGCCAGCAGCCCCGGGACAGGGGGCTACAATGAGCAGTTCTTC
TRBJ2-1 TRBD1 13 TRBV5-1 once CASSLEGQGVPFF TGCGCCAGCAGCTTGGAGGGACAGGGGGTTCCCTTCTTC
TRBJ2-5 - 15 TRBV6-5 few CASSYSWGVQETQYF TGTGCCAGCAGTTACTCGTGGGGGGTTCAAGAGACCCAGTACTTC
TRBJ1-1 - 17 TRBV7-3 - CASSLTHAGIGGTEAFF TGTGCCAGCAGCTTAACGCACGCAGGGATCGGCGGCACTGAAGCTTTCTTT
TRBJ2-5 TRBD2 16 TRBV2 - CASTSRAGGHQETQYF TGTGCCAGCACCTCTCGGGCGGGGGGCCATCAAGAGACCCAGTACTTC
TRBJ2-3 - 14 TRBV2 - CASILTRLSYTQYF TGTGCCAGCATCCTAACACGACTCTCCTATACGCAGTATTTT
TRBJ1-1 - 15 TRBV6-5 - CASSLQVKANTEAFF TGTGCCAGCAGCCTTCAGGTGAAGGCGAACACTGAAGCTTTCTTT
TRBJ2-7 TRBD2 14 TRBV19 - CASSNLAGGPEQYF TGTGCCAGTTCTAATCTAGCGGGAGGGCCTGAGCAGTACTTC
TRBJ2-7 TRBD2 18 TRBV4-2 - CASSQGTSGGAQIDEQYF TGTGCCAGCAGCCAAGGGACTAGCGGGGGGGCCCAAATCGACGAGCAGTACTTC
TRBJ2-3 TRBD1 15 TRBV11-3 - CASSPTGGSTDTQYF TGTGCCAGCAGCCCGACAGGGGGCAGCACAGATACGCAGTATTTT
TRBJ2-3 - 14 TRBV5-4 few CASSLLPEEDTQYF TGTGCCAGCAGCCTACTCCCGGAGGAAGATACGCAGTATTTT